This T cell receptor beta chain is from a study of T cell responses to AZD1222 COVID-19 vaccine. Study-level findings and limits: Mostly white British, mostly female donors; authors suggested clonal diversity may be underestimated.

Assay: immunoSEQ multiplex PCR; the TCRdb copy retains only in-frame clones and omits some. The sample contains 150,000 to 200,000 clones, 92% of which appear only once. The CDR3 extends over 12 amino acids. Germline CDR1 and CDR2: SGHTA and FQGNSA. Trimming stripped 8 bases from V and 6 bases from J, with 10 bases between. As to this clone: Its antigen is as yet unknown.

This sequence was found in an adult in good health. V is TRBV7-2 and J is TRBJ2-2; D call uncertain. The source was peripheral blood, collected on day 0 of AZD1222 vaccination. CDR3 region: CASHRPPGELFF. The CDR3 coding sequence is TGTGCCAGCCACCGCCCCCCCGGGGAGCTGTTTTTT.